These 8 T cell receptor beta chains were sequenced from one sample in a study of graft-versus-host responses after intestinal transplantation. Clones were read by immunoSEQ multiplex PCR, and TCRdb kept only the in-frame ones, dropping some. The sample has 60,000 to 65,000 clones, approximately 91% seen once. Tissue from the graft was processed to free its intraepithelial and lamina propria lymphocytes. Sequences were derived from ileum tissue, sampled 350 to 400 days after transplant. Receptors were obtained from a human patient who received an intestinal transplant, so some T cells may come from the graft donor.

The chain combines TRBV28 with TRBJ2-3; D is perhaps TRBD1 or TRBD2 (5 bases each). Trimming took off 5 bases at V and 6 bases at J, with 15 bases between the two ends. Germline lookup yields CDR1 MDHEN and CDR2 SYDVKM. The CDR3 has 14 residues. CDR3 in DNA: TGTGCCAGCAGTCTGAGGGACGGGCGGGATACGCAGTATTTT. It codes for CASSLRDGRDTQYF.

The chain uses TRBV6-1 and TRBJ2-7; D possibly uses TRBD1 or TRBD2 (6 bases each). CDR3 length: 15 residues. The germline CDR1 and CDR2 sequences are MNHNS and SASEGT. The ends were cut back, 6 bases at V and 0 bases at J, with 15 bases in the middle. CDR3 nucleotide sequence: TGTGCCAGCAGAAGGGGGGCCGAGGGCTCCTACGAGCAGTACTTC. The encoded protein is CASRRGAEGSYEQYF.

In this sample, this clone turned up once. This sequence joins TRBV4-1 and TRBJ2-5, with D maybe TRBD2 (6 bases). The end of the DNA fits TRBJ2-7 better, so the J call may be wrong. There are 15 residues in the CDR3. Germline V gene sequence: CDR1 MGHRA, CDR2 YSYEKL. The CDR3 DNA reads TGCGCCAGCAGCCCCAGTTTAGCGGATACCTACGAGCAGTACTTC. This codes for CASSPSLADTYEQYF.

The chain couples TRBV27 to TRBJ1-1; D ambiguous. Between the trimmed V and J ends, which lost 6 bases and 0 bases, there was a span of 14 bases. The CDR3 covers 15 residues. Germline assignment: CDR1 MNHEY and CDR2 SMNVEV (reference sequence). DNA for the CDR3: TGTGCCAGCAGCCCCTCCCGGGTATTGAACACTGAAGCTTTCTTT. Translating gives CASSPSRVLNTEAFF.

This chain joins TRBV5-4 and TRBJ2-7; 8 bases are a match to TRBD2. The CDR3 totals 15 residues. The J segment lost 4 bases and the V segment lost 4 bases, leaving 10 bases of the junction unmatched. Germline values: CDR1 SGHNT, CDR2 YYREEE (reference sequence). The DNA for the CDR3 is TGTGCCAGCAGCCCCCGCGGGGCGGGGGGTTACGAGCAGTACTTC. The encoded protein is CASSPRGAGGYEQYF. Based on the CDR3 plus reference TRBV5-4 and TRBJ2-7, the full variable domain is ETGVTQSPTHLIKTRGQQVTLRCSSQSGHNTVSWYQQALGQGPQFIFQYYREEENGRGNFPPRFSGLQFPNYSSELNVNALELDDSALYLCASSPRGAGGYEQYFGPGTRLTVT.

The J gene is TRBJ1-5, the V gene TRBV27; D uncertain. Germline V CDR1 and CDR2: MNHEY, SMNVEV (reference sequence). This CDR3 is built from 13 residues. V was pared by 2 bases and J by 11 bases, with 13 bases between. This CDR3 reads CASSLGPAMSQHF. In DNA form, the CDR3 reads TGTGCCAGCAGTTTAGGCCCCGCCATGTCCCAGCATTTT.

V gene TRBV27 combines with J gene TRBJ2-7, with D possibly TRBD1 on 6 matching bases. With 5 bases removed from V and 4 bases from J, the gap between germline ends came to 18 bases. CDR1 MNHEY and CDR2 SMNVEV come from the germline V gene (reference sequence). This CDR3 has 15 amino acids. DNA of the CDR3: TGTGCCAGCAGTCGCCTGGACAGCGCGGAGTACGAGCAGTACTTC. Its translation is CASSRLDSAEYEQYF.

This chain links TRBV6-1 with TRBJ1-5; no clear D. The CDR3 extends over 12 amino acids. Between the trimmed V and J ends, which lost 0 bases and 6 bases, there was a span of 3 bases. CDR1 MNHNS and CDR2 SASEGT come from the germline V gene. The CDR3 region has the DNA TGTGCCAGCAGTGAAGCGCTTCAGCCCCAGCATTTT. It yields the protein CASSEALQPQHF.